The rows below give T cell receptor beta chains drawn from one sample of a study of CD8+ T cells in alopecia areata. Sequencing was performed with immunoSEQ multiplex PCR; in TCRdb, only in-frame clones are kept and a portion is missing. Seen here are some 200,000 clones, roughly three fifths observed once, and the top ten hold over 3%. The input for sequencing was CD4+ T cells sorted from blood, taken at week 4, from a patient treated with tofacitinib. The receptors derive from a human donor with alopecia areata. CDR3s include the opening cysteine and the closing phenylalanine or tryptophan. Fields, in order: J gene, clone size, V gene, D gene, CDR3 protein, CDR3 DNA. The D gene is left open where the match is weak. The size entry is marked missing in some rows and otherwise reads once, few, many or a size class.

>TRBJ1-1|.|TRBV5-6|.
CASSPSSGLWHTEAFF
TGTGCCAGCAGCCCAAGCTCGGGCTTGTGGCACACTGAAGCTTTCTTT
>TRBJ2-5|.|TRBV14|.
CASSQETPGQETQYF
TGTGCCAGCAGCCAAGAGACGCCAGGTCAAGAGACCCAGTACTTC
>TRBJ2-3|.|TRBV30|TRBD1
CAWSVDRGRTQYF
TGTGCCTGGAGTGTTGACAGGGGGCGGACGCAGTATTTT
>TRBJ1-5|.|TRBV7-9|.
CASSALGGGYQPQHF
TGTGCCAGCAGCGCACTGGGGGGTGGATATCAGCCCCAGCATTTT
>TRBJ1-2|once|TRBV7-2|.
CASSLTIGYGYTF
TGTGCCAGCAGTTTAACAATTGGGTATGGCTACACCTTC
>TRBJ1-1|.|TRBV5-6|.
CASSHGRDTLNTEAFF
TGTGCCAGCAGCCATGGTAGGGACACCCTGAACACTGAAGCTTTCTTT
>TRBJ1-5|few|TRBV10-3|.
CAISASGSNQPQHF
TGTGCCATCAGTGCGTCAGGGAGCAATCAGCCCCAGCATTTT
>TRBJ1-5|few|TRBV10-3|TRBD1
CAIKGQGQDQPQHF
TGTGCCATCAAGGGACAGGGTCAGGATCAGCCCCAGCATTTT
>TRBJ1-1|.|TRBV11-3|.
CASSLAGVNTEAFF
TGTGCCAGCAGCTTAGCGGGGGTGAACACTGAAGCTTTCTTT
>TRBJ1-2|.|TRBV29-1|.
CSAKEGHGYTF
TGCAGCGCAAAAGAGGGTCATGGCTACACCTTC
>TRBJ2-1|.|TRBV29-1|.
CSGKQGRNEQFF
TGCAGCGGTAAACAGGGTAGGAATGAGCAGTTCTTC
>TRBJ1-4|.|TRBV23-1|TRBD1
CASSQGDRPREKLFF
TGCGCCAGCAGTCAAGGGGACAGGCCGAGAGAAAAACTGTTTTTT
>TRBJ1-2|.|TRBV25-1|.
CASSEPHYKGVFGYTF
TGTGCCAGCAGTGAACCGCACTACAAGGGGGTCTTTGGCTACACCTTC
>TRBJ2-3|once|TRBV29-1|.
CSVEDNTDTQYF
TGCAGCGTTGAAGACAACACAGATACGCAGTATTTT
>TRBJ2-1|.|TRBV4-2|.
CASSHPLSEQFF
TGTGCCAGCAGCCACCCTTTAAGTGAGCAGTTCTTC
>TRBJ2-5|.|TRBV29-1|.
CSAPLGGVETQYF
TGCAGCGCCCCGCTCGGGGGTGTAGAGACCCAGTACTTC
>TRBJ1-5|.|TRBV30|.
CAWSVRGDQPQHF
TGTGCCTGGAGTGTACGGGGCGATCAGCCCCAGCATTTT
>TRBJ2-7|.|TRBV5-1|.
CASSYSPGEEQYF
TGCGCCAGCAGCTACTCCCCCGGCGAGGAGCAGTACTTC
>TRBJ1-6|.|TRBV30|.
CACGLSSYNSPLHF
TGTGCCTGCGGGCTTAGCTCCTATAATTCACCCCTCCACTTT
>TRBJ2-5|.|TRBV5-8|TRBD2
CASSLFLAGDSQETQYF
TGTGCCAGCAGCTTGTTTCTAGCGGGGGACAGCCAAGAGACCCAGTACTTC
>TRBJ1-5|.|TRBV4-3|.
CASSAQGEVPQHF
TGCGCCAGCAGCGCACAGGGTGAGGTGCCCCAGCATTTT
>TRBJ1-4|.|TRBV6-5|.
CASSYGRGGNEKLFF
TGTGCCAGCAGTTACGGCAGGGGAGGTAACGAAAAACTGTTTTTT
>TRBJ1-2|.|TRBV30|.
CAWRRARTYTF
TGTGCCTGGAGACGAGCTCGCACCTACACCTTC
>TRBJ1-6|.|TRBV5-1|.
CASSLGDTLLDSPLHF
TGCGCCAGCAGCTTGGGAGACACTTTGTTGGATTCACCCCTCCACTTT
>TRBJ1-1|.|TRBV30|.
CAWSRDTEAFF
TGTGCCTGGAGTCGGGATACTGAAGCTTTCTTT
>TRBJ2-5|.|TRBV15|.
CATSRDLGVQETQYF
TGTGCCACCAGCAGAGATCTCGGGGTACAAGAGACCCAGTACTTC
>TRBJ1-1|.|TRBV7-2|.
CASSPHSLNTEAFF
TGTGCCAGCAGCCCCCATAGTTTGAACACTGAAGCTTTCTTT